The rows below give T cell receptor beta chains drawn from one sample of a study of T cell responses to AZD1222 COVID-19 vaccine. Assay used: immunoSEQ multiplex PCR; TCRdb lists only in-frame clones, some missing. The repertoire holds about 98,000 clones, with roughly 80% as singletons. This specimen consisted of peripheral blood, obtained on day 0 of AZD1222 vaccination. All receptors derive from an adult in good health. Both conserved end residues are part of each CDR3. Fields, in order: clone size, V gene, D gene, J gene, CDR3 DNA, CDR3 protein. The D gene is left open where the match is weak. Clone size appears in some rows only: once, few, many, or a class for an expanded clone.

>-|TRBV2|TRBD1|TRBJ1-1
TGTGCCAGCAGTCGACAGGGGGGGGCCTCTGAAGCTTTCTTT
CASSRQGGASEAFF
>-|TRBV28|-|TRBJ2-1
TGTGCCATACAAACGGGATCACGGACCCTTTTCTACAATGAGCAGTTCTTC
CAIQTGSRTLFYNEQFF
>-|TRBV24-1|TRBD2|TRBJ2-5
TGTGCCACCAGTGATCCAGTAGCGGGGCAACAAGAGACCCAGTACTTC
CATSDPVAGQQETQYF
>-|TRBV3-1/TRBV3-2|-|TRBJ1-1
TGTGCCAGCAGCCAAGATCGGAGAGCTTTCTTT
CASSQDRRAFF
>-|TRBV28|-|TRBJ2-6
TGTGCCAGCAGTTTAGCGGGGTCTGGGGCCAACGTCCTGACTTTC
CASSLAGSGANVLTF
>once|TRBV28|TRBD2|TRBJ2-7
TGTGCCAGCAGAACTAGCGGGAGTTACGAGCAGTACTTC
CASRTSGSYEQYF
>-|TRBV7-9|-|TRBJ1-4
TGTGCCAGCAGCGAGACCGGAAATGAAAAACTGTTTTTT
CASSETGNEKLFF
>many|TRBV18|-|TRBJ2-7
TGTGCCAGCTCACTAGAGACAGGCTCCTACGAGCAGTACTTC
CASSLETGSYEQYF
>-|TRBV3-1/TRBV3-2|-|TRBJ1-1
TGTGCCAGCAGCCAAGGGCTGTCTAAGGCTTTCTTT
CASSQGLSKAFF
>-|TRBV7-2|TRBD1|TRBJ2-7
TGTGCCAGCAGCTTGGACCGGGACAGGGCCTACGAGCAGTACTTC
CASSLDRDRAYEQYF
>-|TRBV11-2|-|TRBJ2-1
TGTGCCAGCAGCTTAGATCGTGAGGACTTTGGGGCGGATGAGCAGTTCTTC
CASSLDREDFGADEQFF
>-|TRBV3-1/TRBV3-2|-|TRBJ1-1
TGTGCCAGCAGCCAGGGGGCTAACACTGAAGCTTTCTTT
CASSQGANTEAFF
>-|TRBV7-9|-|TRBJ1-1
TGTGCCAGCAGCCCGCAGTCCGGGGGGAACACTGAAGCTTTCTTT
CASSPQSGGNTEAFF
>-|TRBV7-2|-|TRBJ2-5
TGTGCCAGCACCTTCGGACCTATGGGGGAGACCCAGTACTTC
CASTFGPMGETQYF
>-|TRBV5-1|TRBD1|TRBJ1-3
TGCGCCAGCAGCTTAGGACAGGCCTCTGGAAACACCATATATTTT
CASSLGQASGNTIYF
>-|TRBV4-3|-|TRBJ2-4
TGCGCCAGCAGCCAAGTCGGGACACCCGCGGCCAAAAACATTCAGTACTTC
CASSQVGTPAAKNIQYF
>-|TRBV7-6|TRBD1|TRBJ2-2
TGTGCCAGCAGCCCCAGACAGGGGTTGGGAACCGGGGAGCTGTTTTTT
CASSPRQGLGTGELFF
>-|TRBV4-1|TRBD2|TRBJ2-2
TGCGCCAGCAGCCAAAACTCAGGGACTAAGAAGAACACCGGGGAGCTGTTTTTT
CASSQNSGTKKNTGELFF
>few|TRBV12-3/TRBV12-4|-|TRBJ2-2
TGTGCCAGCAGTTTAGGGCCCGGAGGGGAGCTGTTTTTT
CASSLGPGGELFF
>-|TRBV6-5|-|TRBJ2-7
TGTGCCAGCCAGGGACCGAATTACGAGCAGTACTTC
CASQGPNYEQYF